These 23 T cell receptor beta chains were sequenced from one sample in a study of OX40 agonist ivuxolimab in advanced cancers. The library was made by the immunoSEQ multiplex PCR assay. TCRdb mirrors the immuneACCESS table, restricted to in-frame sequences. Some clones are absent from its copies; in checked studies, under half trace to an unresolved V gene, and the reason for the others is unknown. For this sample there are tens of thousands of clones; around 72% appear just once. The ten biggest clones cover roughly 22% of the sample. Sequenced material: CD4+ or CD8+ T cells sorted from blood, taken in a trial of the OX40 agonist ivuxolimab. These receptors were collected from an adult with an advanced solid tumor such as melanoma, head and neck, liver or kidney cancer.

The V and J genes are TRBV18 and TRBJ1-3, with TRBD1 matching 8 bases. CDR1 and CDR2 from the germline V gene are KGHSH and LQKENI. The CDR3 loop spans 16 amino acids. V lost 4 bases, J lost 1 base, and 6 bases stayed unmatched. The CDR3 coding sequence is TGTGCCAGCTCACACGATCGGACAGGGTCTGGAAACACCATATATTTT. This gives the protein CASSHDRTGSGNTIYF.

V is TRBV9 and J is TRBJ1-2; TRBD1 matches 8 bases. The V segment lost 0 bases and the J segment 6 bases; nucleotides outside the gene matches: 7. This CDR3 spans 15 amino acids. The germline gives CDR1 SGDLS, CDR2 YYNGEE. CDR3 bases: TGTGCCAGCAGCGTAGCGATCGGACAGGGAAATGGCTACACCTTC. Amino acid sequence: CASSVAIGQGNGYTF.

The chain combines TRBV4-2 with TRBJ2-7; D unclear. Between the trimmed V and J ends, which lost 5 bases and 4 bases, there was a span of 15 bases. Germline assignment: CDR1 LGHNA and CDR2 YNFKEQ. The CDR3 contains 14 residues. CDR3 sequence: CASSFHTASYEQYF. The CDR3 DNA reads as TGTGCCAGCAGCTTTCATACAGCTTCGTACGAGCAGTACTTC.

This clone was seen more than once but under ten times. The rearrangement uses TRBV11-2 and TRBJ2-1, with a tentative D call TRBD2 (6 bases). Germline values: CDR1 SGHAT, CDR2 FQNNGV. This CDR3 is 17 amino acids long. V lost 5 bases to trimming and J lost 0 bases, with 17 bases between them. The CDR3 loop reads CASSPLANPNSYNEQFF. DNA of the CDR3: TGTGCCAGCAGCCCCCTAGCGAACCCTAACTCCTACAATGAGCAGTTCTTC.

A remark on this clone: Other DNA sequences in the same sample also yield this CDR3. The rearrangement links TRBV29-1 to TRBJ1-2; possible D gene TRBD1, 6 bases. The CDR3 is 14 amino acids. Trimming stripped 6 bases from V and 1 base from J, with 15 bases between. Per the germline V gene, CDR1 is SQVTM and CDR2 is ANQGSEA. The CDR3 DNA is TGCAGCGTCGAGGGCGGCAGGGGTAACTATGGCTACACCTTC. Translating gives CSVEGGRGNYGYTF. Complete variable domain (other parts from reference TRBV29-1 and TRBJ1-2): SAVISQKPSRDICQRGTSLTIQCQVDSQVTMMFWYRQQPGQSLTLIATANQGSEATYESGFVIDKFPISRPNLTFSTLTVSNMSPEDSSIYLCSVEGGRGNYGYTFGSGTRLTVV.

The rearrangement uses TRBV10-3 and TRBJ2-2, with D hard to call. Trimming cost V 0 bases and J 6 bases, with 5 bases left between them. Germline assignment: CDR1 ENHRY and CDR2 SYGVKD. The CDR3 sequence is 13 residues long. CDR3 sequence reads: CAISESSPGELFF. The DNA of the CDR3 is TGTGCCATCAGTGAGTCGAGTCCCGGGGAGCTGTTTTTT.

V gene TRBV4-1 combines with J gene TRBJ2-2; D unclear. Germline V gives CDR1 MGHRA, CDR2 YSYEKL. The CDR3 is 15 residues long. V lost 4 bases and J lost 3, with 12 bases in between. In DNA form, the CDR3 reads TGCGCCAGCAGCCGGGGTCCTCGTGACACCGGGGAGCTGTTTTTT. This translates into CASSRGPRDTGELFF.

Concerning this clone itself: Other DNA sequences in this sample translate to the same CDR3. The chain is built from TRBV5-5 and TRBJ2-1; 10 bases agree with TRBD2. Trimming took 2 bases from V and 4 from J; bases not matched to a gene: 6. CDR1 and CDR2 from the germline V gene are SGHKS and YYEKEE (reference sequence). The CDR3 has 16 amino acids. The CDR3 reads CASSLFSGGPYNEQFF. The DNA of the CDR3 is TGTGCCAGCAGCTTATTTAGCGGGGGGCCTTACAATGAGCAGTTCTTC.

V and J are TRBV11-3 and TRBJ2-1; possibly TRBD1 for D (5 bases). The CDR3 has 13 amino acids. Germline CDR1 reads SGHNT; CDR2 reads YENEEA. The V end was cut by 6 bases, the J end by 4 bases, with 10 bases between. CDR3 bases: TGTGCCAGCAGTTTTAACAGGTACAATGAGCAGTTCTTC. As protein: CASSFNRYNEQFF. Based on the CDR3 plus reference TRBV11-3 and TRBJ2-1, the full variable domain is EAGVVQSPRYKIIEKKQPVAFWCNPISGHNTLYWYLQNLGQGPELLIRYENEEAVDDSQLPKDRFSAERLKGVDSTLKIQPAELGDSAVYLCASSFNRYNEQFFGPGTRLTVL.

This chain joins TRBV6-1 and TRBJ1-2; 8 bases agree with TRBD1. This CDR3 comprises 15 residues. Germline V CDR1 and CDR2: MNHNS, SASEGT. Losses at the gene ends were 7 bases for V and 5 bases for J; bases not matched to a gene: 12. The CDR3 protein is CASMRQGAWGYGYTF. CDR3 coding DNA: TGTGCCAGCATGAGGCAGGGGGCGTGGGGGTATGGCTACACCTTC.

This clone was counted a few times. The chain recombines TRBV7-9 with TRBJ2-7; tentatively, D is TRBD2 (6 bases). CDR1 is SEHNR and CDR2 is FQNEAQ in the germline V gene (reference sequence). Trimming pared 5 bases from V and 2 bases from J, leaving 10 bases between. The CDR3 runs to 13 residues. The CDR3 reads CASSPRTTYEQYF. DNA of the CDR3: TGTGCCAGCAGCCCTCGGACTACCTACGAGCAGTACTTC.

This clone was counted between two and nine times. J is TRBJ2-4 and V is TRBV4-1; 9 bases fit TRBD2. Per germline, CDR1 MGHRA and CDR2 YSYEKL. The CDR3 has 20 residues. V was pared by 0 bases and J by 9 bases, with 21 bases of the junction left unmatched. The chain's CDR3 is CASSQDRVAGGSTPLGIQYF. Here the CDR3 DNA reads TGCGCCAGCAGCCAAGATCGGGTCGCGGGGGGGTCGACCCCCTTGGGCATTCAGTACTTC.

The rearrangement links TRBV9 to TRBJ1-1; D is uncertain. The V and J ends lost 4 bases and 4 bases respectively, with 17 bases between them. The CDR3 runs 15 residues. In germline, CDR1 is SGDLS, CDR2 YYNGEE. The CDR3 DNA sequence: TGTGCCAGCAGCCCCCTTAACGAGGCAATCACTGAAGCTTTCTTT. Its translation: CASSPLNEAITEAFF.

The chain uses TRBV6-5 and TRBJ1-1; TRBD1 is a possible D gene (5 bases). Germline values: CDR1 MNHEY, CDR2 SVGAGI. Trimming cost V 10 bases and J 4 bases, with 13 bases left between them. The CDR3 has 12 amino acids. The CDR3 is CATVVRGTEAFF. CDR3 bases: TGTGCCACCGTGGTTAGGGGCACTGAAGCTTTCTTT.

This clone occurred a few times. V gene TRBV7-9 combines with J gene TRBJ1-2; D is undetermined. Trimming pared 1 base from V and 5 bases from J, leaving 8 bases between. CDR1 is SEHNR and CDR2 is FQNEAQ in the germline V gene (reference sequence). This CDR3 comprises 13 residues. The CDR3 sequence: CASSLGGGYGYTF. CDR3 coding DNA: TGTGCCAGCAGCTTAGGGGGTGGATATGGCTACACCTTC. Together with reference TRBV7-9 and TRBJ1-2, the CDR3 gives the full variable domain: DTGVSQNPRHKITKRGQNVTFRCDPISEHNRLYWYRQTLGQGPEFLTYFQNEAQLEKSRLLSDRFSAERPKGSFSTLEIQRTEQGDSAMYLCASSLGGGYGYTFGSGTRLTVV.

V is TRBV18 and J is TRBJ1-4; maybe TRBD1 (5 bases). Germline V lookup: CDR1 KGHSH, CDR2 LQKENI. The CDR3 covers 14 residues. Trimming shortened V by 6 bases and J by 6 bases, and 14 bases separated the two germline ends. The CDR3 region is CASSPQAGDEKLFF. DNA of the CDR3: TGTGCCAGCTCCCCCCAGGCGGGGGATGAAAAACTGTTTTTT. The entire variable domain, with the rest obtained from reference TRBV18 and TRBJ1-4, is as follows: NAGVMQNPRHLVRRRGQEARLRCSPMKGHSHVYWYRQLPEEGLKFMVYLQKENIIDESGMPKERFSAEFPKEGPSILRIQQVVRGDSAAYFCASSPQAGDEKLFFGSGTQLSVL.

This clone was counted only a few times. This chain joins TRBV6-6 and TRBJ1-5; D not certain. Trimming removed 5 bases from V and 0 bases from J, with 11 bases in between. The germline V gene encodes CDR1 MNHNY and CDR2 SVGAGI (reference sequence). The CDR3 is 15 residues long. The DNA for the CDR3 is TGTGCCAGCAGTCCGGAGTTATATAGCAATCAGCCCCAGCATTTT. It yields the protein CASSPELYSNQPQHF.

Turning to this clone: The same CDR3 can be traced to other DNA sequences in this sample. The chain employs TRBV11-2 and TRBJ2-7, with TRBD1 matching over 9 bases. CDR1 SGHAT and CDR2 FQNNGV come from the germline V gene. J lost 3 bases, V lost 3 bases, and 3 bases had no gene match. The CDR3 runs to 14 residues. The CDR3 protein is CASSLGQGGYEQYF. The CDR3 DNA follows: TGTGCCAGCAGCTTGGGACAGGGCGGCTACGAGCAGTACTTC.

The V gene is TRBV13, the J gene TRBJ2-5; maybe TRBD2 (6 bases). CDR3 length: 15 residues. Germline values: CDR1 PRHDT, CDR2 FYEKMQ (reference sequence). Trimming removed 4 bases at V and 1 base at J, with 13 bases between. CDR3 amino acids: CASSSRRGGQETQYF. The CDR3 coding sequence is TGTGCCAGCAGCTCGCGACGGGGAGGCCAAGAGACCCAGTACTTC.

This clone is classed as medium-sized (0.01 to 0.1%). The V and J genes are TRBV11-2 and TRBJ2-7; D perhaps matches TRBD2 (5 bases). Germline V gene data show CDR1 as SGHAT and CDR2 as FQNNGV. The V and J ends lost 2 bases and 3 bases respectively, with 14 bases between them. The CDR3 has 15 residues. CDR3 in DNA: TGTGCCAGCAGCTTAATGGACGGGAAGTACTACGAGCAGTACTTC. This translates into CASSLMDGKYYEQYF.

V and J are TRBV11-2 and TRBJ1-2; no clear D gene. The V end lost 1 base, the J end lost 2 bases, and 8 bases lay between the germline ends. CDR1 is SGHAT, CDR2 FQNNGV, per germline. This CDR3 region has 14 residues. CDR3 coding DNA: TGTGCCAGCAGCTTAGCTGCAGGAAACTATGGCTACACCTTC. Its translation: CASSLAAGNYGYTF.

By proportion, this clone is medium-sized. The gene calls are TRBV10-2 and TRBJ1-2, with 8 nucleotides matching TRBD1. Germline V lookup: CDR1 WSHSY, CDR2 SAAADI. This CDR3 contains 16 residues. Unmatched junction bases numbered 11, after V lost 4 bases and J lost 4 bases. The CDR3 loop reads CASSGGRDRPGYGYTF. DNA of the CDR3: TGCGCCAGCAGTGGAGGCCGGGACAGGCCTGGCTATGGCTACACCTTC.

This rearrangement joins TRBV28 to TRBJ1-1, with D possibly matching TRBD1 (6 bases). This CDR3 is 14 amino acids long. Trimming pared 5 bases from V and 5 bases from J, leaving 15 bases between. Germline values: CDR1 MDHEN, CDR2 SYDVKM. CDR3 in DNA: TGTGCCAGCAGTGTCGACAGGCTAAAAACTGAAGCTTTCTTT. This translates into CASSVDRLKTEAFF.